The 13 T cell receptor beta chains below come from one sample, sequenced in a study of shared clonotypes between healthy human individuals. Naivety among CD8 cells was defined by CD45RO negativity and positive CCR7 selection, thereby excluding terminally differentiated effector memory CD45RA+ cells. Clones were sequenced by immunoSEQ multiplex PCR, and TCRdb holds only the in-frame ones, with some missing. The sample consists of roughly 2.1 million clones, approximately 94% of them appearing once. Material: naive CD8+ T cells from PBMCs. The origin of the receptors is a man between 18 and 29 years old in good health. Some clones in this sample may be carry-over from other donors' samples.

The J gene is TRBJ2-6, the V gene TRBV6-1; unclear D gene. The CDR3 has 15 amino acids. CDR1 is MNHNS, CDR2 SASEGT, per germline. Trimming left V 6 bases short and J 8 bases short, with 17 bases between. CDR3 DNA: TGTGCCAGCAGGGCGGAGAGACACCCTCCCAACGTCCTGACTTTC. Its translation: CASRAERHPPNVLTF.

The chain uses TRBV10-2 and TRBJ2-7; 9 positions agree with TRBD1. The CDR3 totals 15 residues. The V and J ends lost 2 bases and 5 bases, in that order; junction bases with no gene match: 7. Germline V lookup: CDR1 WSHSY, CDR2 SAAADI. CDR3: CASSERGQGWDEQYF. The CDR3 DNA is TGCGCCAGCAGTGAGAGGGGACAGGGTTGGGACGAGCAGTACTTC.

This chain links TRBV5-5 with TRBJ2-7; weak D call: TRBD2 (6 bases). CDR1 SGHKS and CDR2 YYEKEE come from the germline V gene (reference sequence). V was clipped by 0 bases and J by 4 bases, with 14 bases between them. This CDR3 is built from 15 residues. DNA of the CDR3: TGTGCCAGCAGCTTGGAGGCTAGCGCCTTGTACGAGCAGTACTTC. This sequence encodes CASSLEASALYEQYF.

With respect to this clone: The sample has other DNA sequences that encode this CDR3 too. The chain links TRBV7-8 to TRBJ2-2; TRBD1 matches at 7 bases. The ends lost 3 bases at V and 5 bases at J; junction bases unmatched: 6. The CDR3 sequence is 15 residues long. Germline V gene lookup returns CDR1 SGHVS and CDR2 FQNEAQ. The CDR3 DNA sequence: TGTGCCAGCAGCTTGGTCAGGGGGTCGACCGGGGAGCTGTTTTTT. This codes for CASSLVRGSTGELFF.

This chain joins TRBV28 and TRBJ1-5, with 8 bases identical to TRBD1. The trim removed 1 base at V and 4 bases at J, leaving 6 bases unmatched. The germline gives CDR1 MDHEN, CDR2 SYDVKM. The CDR3 runs 16 residues. The CDR3 region is CASSLSRDRSNQPQHF. CDR3 coding DNA: TGTGCCAGCAGTTTATCCCGGGACAGGAGTAATCAGCCCCAGCATTTT. Full variable domain (rest looked up from reference TRBV28 and TRBJ1-5): DVKVTQSSRYLVKRTGEKVFLECVQDMDHENMFWYRQDPGLGLRLIYFSYDVKMKEKGDIPEGYSVSREKKERFSLILESASTNQTSMYLCASSLSRDRSNQPQHFGDGTRLSIL.

The chain employs TRBV19 and TRBJ2-5; D unresolved. The length of the CDR3 is 14 residues. V lost 5 bases to trimming and J lost 5 bases, with 15 bases between them. The V gene's germline CDR1 is LNHDA and CDR2 SQIVND (reference sequence). The CDR3 loop is CASSLAYSRETQYF. CDR3 nucleotides: TGTGCCAGTAGTCTTGCTTACTCTAGGGAGACCCAGTACTTC. The whole variable domain, remainder taken from reference TRBV19 and TRBJ2-5, is DGGITQSPKYLFRKEGQNVTLSCEQNLNHDAMYWYRQDPGQGLRLIYYSQIVNDFQKGDIAEGYSVSREKKESFPLTVTSAQKNPTAFYLCASSLAYSRETQYFGPGTRLLVL.

V usage is TRBV5-8 and J usage is TRBJ2-7, with 9 bases matching TRBD1. V was pared by 0 bases and J by 0 bases, with 10 bases of the junction left unmatched. The CDR3 is made up of 18 amino acids. Germline V lookup: CDR1 SGHTS, CDR2 YDEGEE. CDR3 nucleotide sequence: TGTGCCAGCAGCTTGGCCGGGACAGGGTCTCCCCTCTCCTACGAGCAGTACTTC. The encoded protein is CASSLAGTGSPLSYEQYF.

This chain connects TRBV7-9 to TRBJ2-7; 8 bases map to TRBD1. V lost 2 bases and J lost 5; bases outside the gene matches: 5. The CDR3 spans 14 residues. Germline V CDR1 and CDR2: SEHNR, FQNEAQ (reference sequence). DNA for the CDR3: TGTGCCAGCAGCTTAAAGGGACAGGTCCACGAGCAGTACTTC. Amino acids: CASSLKGQVHEQYF. Supplemented by reference TRBV7-9 and TRBJ2-7, the full variable domain reads DTGVSQNPRHKITKRGQNVTFRCDPISEHNRLYWYRQTLGQGPEFLTYFQNEAQLEKSRLLSDRFSAERPKGSFSTLEIQRTEQGDSAMYLCASSLKGQVHEQYFGPGTRLTVT.

This sequence joins TRBV9 and TRBJ1-2; weak D call: TRBD1 (5 bases). This CDR3 has 14 amino acids. CDR1 SGDLS and CDR2 YYNGEE come from the germline V gene. V lost 2 bases and J 9 bases, leaving 17 bases between the germline ends. CDR3 loop: CASSVGTALLRYTF. The CDR3 DNA sequence: TGTGCCAGCAGCGTCGGGACGGCCCTCCTTCGCTACACCTTC. The full variable domain, in which reference TRBV9 and TRBJ1-2 provide the parts outside the CDR3, is DSGVTQTPKHLITATGQRVTLRCSPRSGDLSVYWYQQSLDQGLQFLIQYYNGEERAKGNILERFSAQQFPDLHSELNLSSLELGDSALYFCASSVGTALLRYTFGSGTRLTVV.

This chain uses TRBV10-3 with TRBJ2-7, with 8 bases fitting TRBD2. This CDR3 region has 14 residues. Trimming cost V 0 bases and J 12 bases; bases outside gene matches: 10. Looked up from germline, CDR1 is ENHRY and CDR2 is SYGVKD. As DNA, the CDR3 is TGTGCCATCAGTGAGTCGCTATCGGGAGGGGGTCCGTACTTC. Translating gives CAISESLSGGGPYF.

This sequence joins TRBV21-1 and TRBJ2-5; the table's D gene call, TRBD1, was not cross checked with the DNA. TRBV21-1 is noted as a pseudogene. The CDR3 loop spans 14 amino acids. CDR3 DNA: TGTGCCAGCCCAATGGGGGGGACAGGGTGTGAGCAGTACTTC. It is translated as CASPMGGTGCEQYF.

The gene calls are TRBV28 and TRBJ2-7; 7 bases match TRBD1. Trimming at V came to 1 base and at J to 3 bases, leaving 6 bases not matched to a gene. Germline lookup yields CDR1 MDHEN and CDR2 SYDVKM. The CDR3 totals 15 residues. CDR3 amino acids: CASSLLPTGHYEQYF. CDR3 coding DNA: TGTGCCAGCAGTTTATTGCCGACAGGGCACTACGAGCAGTACTTC.

Concerning this clone itself: Different DNA sequences within this sample yield the same CDR3. This sequence joins TRBV29-1 and TRBJ1-1, with D unresolved. Per germline, CDR1 SQVTM and CDR2 ANQGSEA. This CDR3 has 11 residues. V lost 4 bases and J 1 base, leaving 4 bases between the germline ends. The DNA of the CDR3 is TGCAGCGTTGTTGAGAACACTGAAGCTTTCTTT. Translating it yields CSVVENTEAFF.